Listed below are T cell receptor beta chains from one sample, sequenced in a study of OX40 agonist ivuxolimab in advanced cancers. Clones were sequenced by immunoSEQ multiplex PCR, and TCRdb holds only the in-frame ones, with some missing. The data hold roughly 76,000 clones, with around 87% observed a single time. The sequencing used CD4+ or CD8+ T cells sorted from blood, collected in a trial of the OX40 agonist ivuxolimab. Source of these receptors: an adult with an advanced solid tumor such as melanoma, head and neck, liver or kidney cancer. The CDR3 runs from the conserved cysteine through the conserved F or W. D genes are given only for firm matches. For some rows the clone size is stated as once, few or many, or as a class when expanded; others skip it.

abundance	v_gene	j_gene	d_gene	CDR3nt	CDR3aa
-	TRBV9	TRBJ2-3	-	TGTGCCAGCAGCCCAGGACCCACAGGTCCAGATACGCAGTATTTT	CASSPGPTGPDTQYF
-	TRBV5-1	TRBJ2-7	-	TGCGCCAGCAGCTTGGAGCGCACCTCCTCCTACGAGCAGTACTTC	CASSLERTSSYEQYF
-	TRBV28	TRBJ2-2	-	TGTGCCACGTCGTTGGCGCACACCGGGGAGCTGTTTTTT	CATSLAHTGELFF
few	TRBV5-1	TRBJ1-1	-	TGCGCCAGCAGCTTGATGGGGAACACTGAAGCTTTCTTT	CASSLMGNTEAFF
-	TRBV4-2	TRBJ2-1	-	TGTGCCAGCAGCCAAGCGCTAGGAAGCTCCTACAATGAGCAGTTCTTC	CASSQALGSSYNEQFF
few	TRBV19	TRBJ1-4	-	TGTGCCAGTAGTATCACGGCGGCGATAAATGAAAAACTGTTTTTT	CASSITAAINEKLFF
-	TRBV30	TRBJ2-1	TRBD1	TGTGCCTGGAGAGGGGACAGGGACAATGAGCAGTTCTTC	CAWRGDRDNEQFF
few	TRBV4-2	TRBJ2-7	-	TGTGCCAGCAGCCAAGCGTGGGACGTTGACTACGAGCAGTACTTC	CASSQAWDVDYEQYF
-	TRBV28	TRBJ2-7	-	TGTGCCAGCAGGTCGTTAAGGTACGAGCAGTACTTC	CASRSLRYEQYF
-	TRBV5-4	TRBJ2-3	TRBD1	TGTGCCAGCAGCCCGACAGGGGGAGATACGCAGTATTTT	CASSPTGGDTQYF
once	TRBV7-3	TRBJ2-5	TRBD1	TGTGCCAGCAGTAGGACAGGGCAAGAGACCCAGTACTTC	CASSRTGQETQYF
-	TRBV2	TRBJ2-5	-	TGTGCCAGCAGTCCTCCAGGAACGGAGACCCAGTACTTC	CASSPPGTETQYF
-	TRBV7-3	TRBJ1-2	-	TGTGCCAGCAGCTTCGGTCAGGGTTATGGCTACACCTTC	CASSFGQGYGYTF